This T cell receptor beta chain is drawn from a study of Ad26.COV2.S vaccination and SARS-CoV-2 variants. On the study more broadly: In the COV1001 trial, the donor was in the Ad26.COV2.S arm.

The germline gives CDR1 MDHEN, CDR2 SYDVKM. Losses at the gene ends were 3 bases for V and 0 bases for J; bases not matched to a gene: 7. The CDR3 sequence is 19 residues long. Study-wide results and caveats: Compared with placebo recipients, vaccine recipients had higher spike-specific TCR breadth. Substantial breadth in spike-specific CD8+ and CD4+ T cell responses was reportedly seen after vaccination.

Stated treatment: 15 to 20 received Ad26.COV2.S at low or high dose, single or two shots; roughly 5 received placebo; per-sample allocation not given. The study sampled participants on day 63 after the first vaccine or placebo injection. An Ad26 vector expressing Wuhan-strain SARS-CoV-2 spike constituted the vaccine. Worth noting for this clone: Its antigen is unidentified.

Assay used: immunoSEQ multiplex PCR; TCRdb lists only in-frame clones, some missing. The table records around 300,000 clones, less than 90% of them present only once. The receptor was derived from a person aged 18 to 65 who received the Ad26.COV2.S COVID-19 vaccine or a placebo. The specimen was peripheral blood, collected in a trial of Ad26.COV2.S vaccine versus placebo. This chain connects TRBV28 to TRBJ2-1; 14 bases are a match to TRBD2. CDR3 in amino acids: CASSFIGLAGGHSYNEQFF. CDR3 nucleotide sequence: TGTGCCAGCAGTTTTATTGGACTAGCGGGGGGCCACTCCTACAATGAGCAGTTCTTC. The full variable domain, with the rest looked up from reference TRBV28 and TRBJ2-1, is DVKVTQSSRYLVKRTGEKVFLECVQDMDHENMFWYRQDPGLGLRLIYFSYDVKMKEKGDIPEGYSVSREKKERFSLILESASTNQTSMYLCASSFIGLAGGHSYNEQFFGPGTRLTVL.